Below, one T cell receptor (beta chain) is given with its context. Germline V gives CDR1 GTSNPN, CDR2 SVGIG (reference sequence). Trimming took 0 bases from V and 0 from J, leaving 5 bases between them. The CDR3 length is 13 residues. The sample comes from a study of control samples from healthy donors and cancer patients. Assay: immunoSEQ multiplex PCR; the TCRdb copy retains only in-frame clones and omits some. The sample shows around 80,000 clones, 88% of them seen only once. The receptor was isolated from a woman aged 50 to 60 in good health. V gene TRBV30 combines with J gene TRBJ1-1; D gene unclear. The sample comprised blood. CDR3 bases: TGTGCCTGGAGTGTCCCTGTGAACACTGAAGCTTTCTTT. Amino acid sequence: CAWSVPVNTEAFF.